This TCR beta chain was captured in a study of blood T cell repertoires in COVID-19. Study in general: COVID-19 samples, acute and convalescent, were from the United States, Italy and Spain. Nucleic acid was either cDNA or gDNA, and it came from T cells, B-cell-depleted T cells, or PBMCs.

The junction had 15 bases not matched to a gene; V was cut back by 5 bases and J by 2 bases. This CDR3 contains 18 residues. Germline V CDR1 and CDR2: MGHRA, YSYEKL. Clones were sequenced by immunoSEQ multiplex PCR, and TCRdb holds only the in-frame ones, with some missing. The sample consists of tens of thousands of clones, 76% of them appearing once. The chain recombines TRBV4-1 with TRBJ2-7, with 10 bases lining up with TRBD2. Sequenced: peripheral blood. The TCR comes from a man between 65 and 79 years old with active or convalescent COVID-19. The chain's CDR3 is CASSEGLAAHLVTYEQYF. CDR3 nucleotides: TGCGCCAGCAGCGAAGGACTAGCGGCCCACCTCGTGACCTACGAGCAGTACTTC.